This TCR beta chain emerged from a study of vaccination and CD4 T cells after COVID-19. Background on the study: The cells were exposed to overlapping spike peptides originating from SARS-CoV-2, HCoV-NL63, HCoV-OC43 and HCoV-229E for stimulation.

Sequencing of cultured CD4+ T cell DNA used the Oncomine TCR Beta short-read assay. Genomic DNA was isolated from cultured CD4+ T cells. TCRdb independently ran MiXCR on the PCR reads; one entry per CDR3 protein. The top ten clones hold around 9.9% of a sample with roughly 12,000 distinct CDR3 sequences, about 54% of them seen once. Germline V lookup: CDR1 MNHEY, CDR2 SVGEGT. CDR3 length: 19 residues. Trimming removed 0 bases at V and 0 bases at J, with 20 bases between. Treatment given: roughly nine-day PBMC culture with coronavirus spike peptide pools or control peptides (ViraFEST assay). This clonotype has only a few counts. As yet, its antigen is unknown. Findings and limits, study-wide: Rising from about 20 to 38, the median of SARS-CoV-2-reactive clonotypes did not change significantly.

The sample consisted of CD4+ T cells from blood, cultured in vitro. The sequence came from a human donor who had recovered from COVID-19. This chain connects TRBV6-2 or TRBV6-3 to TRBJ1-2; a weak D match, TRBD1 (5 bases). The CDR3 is CASSYSGGDSLTANYGYTF. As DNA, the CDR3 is TGTGCCAGCAGTTACTCCGGTGGGGACTCGTTGACGGCTAACTATGGCTACACCTTC.